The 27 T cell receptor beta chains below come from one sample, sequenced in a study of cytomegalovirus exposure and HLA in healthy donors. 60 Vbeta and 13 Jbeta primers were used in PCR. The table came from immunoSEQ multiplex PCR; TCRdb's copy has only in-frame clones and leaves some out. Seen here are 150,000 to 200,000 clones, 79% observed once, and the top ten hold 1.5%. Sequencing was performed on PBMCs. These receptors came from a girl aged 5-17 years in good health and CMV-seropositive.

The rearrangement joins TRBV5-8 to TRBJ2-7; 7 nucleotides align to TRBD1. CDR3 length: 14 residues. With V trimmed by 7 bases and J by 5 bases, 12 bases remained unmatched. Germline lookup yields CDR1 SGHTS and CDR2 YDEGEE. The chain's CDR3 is CASGSRRDRDEQYF. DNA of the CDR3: TGTGCCAGCGGCTCGAGAAGAGACAGGGACGAGCAGTACTTC.

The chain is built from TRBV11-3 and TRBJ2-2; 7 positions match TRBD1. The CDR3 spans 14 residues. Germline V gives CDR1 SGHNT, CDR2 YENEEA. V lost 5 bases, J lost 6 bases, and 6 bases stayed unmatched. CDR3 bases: TGTGCCAGCAGCGACGACAGGGCGGCCGGGGAGCTGTTTTTT. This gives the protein CASSDDRAAGELFF. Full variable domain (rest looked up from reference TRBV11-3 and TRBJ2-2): EAGVVQSPRYKIIEKKQPVAFWCNPISGHNTLYWYLQNLGQGPELLIRYENEEAVDDSQLPKDRFSAERLKGVDSTLKIQPAELGDSAVYLCASSDDRAAGELFFGEGSRLTVL.

CDR3 residues: CASSQDGSGGTDTQYF. CDR3 in DNA: TGCGCCAGCAGCCAAGACGGGAGCGGGGGCACAGATACGCAGTATTTT. The chain is built from TRBV4-1 and TRBJ2-3, with TRBD2 matching 7 bases. The germline V gene has CDR1 MGHRA and CDR2 YSYEKL. The CDR3 is made up of 16 amino acids. The J segment lost 1 base and the V segment lost 0 bases, leaving 4 bases of the junction unmatched.

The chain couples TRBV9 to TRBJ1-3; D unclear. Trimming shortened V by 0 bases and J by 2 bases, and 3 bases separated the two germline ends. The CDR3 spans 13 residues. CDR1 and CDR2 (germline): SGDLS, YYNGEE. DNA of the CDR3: TGTGCCAGCAGCGTAGACACTGGAAACACCATATATTTT. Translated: CASSVDTGNTIYF.

The CDR3 region has the DNA TGTGCCAGCACCCTGGGCCCAGATACGCAGTATTTT. Encoded protein: CASTLGPDTQYF. J is TRBJ2-3 and V is TRBV11-2, with unresolved D. Trimming removed 7 bases from V and 4 bases from J, with 9 bases in between. The germline V gene has CDR1 SGHAT and CDR2 FQNNGV. CDR3 length equals 12 residues.

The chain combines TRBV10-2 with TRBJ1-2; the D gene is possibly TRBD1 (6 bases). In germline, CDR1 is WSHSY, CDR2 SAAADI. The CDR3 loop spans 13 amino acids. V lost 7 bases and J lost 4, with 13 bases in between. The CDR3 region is CASIRGGGYGYTF. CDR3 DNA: TGCGCCAGCATCAGAGGGGGTGGCTATGGCTACACCTTC.

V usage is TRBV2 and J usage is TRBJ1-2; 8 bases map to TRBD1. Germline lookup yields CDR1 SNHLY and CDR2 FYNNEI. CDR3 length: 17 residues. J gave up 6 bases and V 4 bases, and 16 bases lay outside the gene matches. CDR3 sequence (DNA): TGTGCCAGCAGTGGGGGGCGGGGACAGGTCAAATTTGATGGCTACACCTTC. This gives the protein CASSGGRGQVKFDGYTF.

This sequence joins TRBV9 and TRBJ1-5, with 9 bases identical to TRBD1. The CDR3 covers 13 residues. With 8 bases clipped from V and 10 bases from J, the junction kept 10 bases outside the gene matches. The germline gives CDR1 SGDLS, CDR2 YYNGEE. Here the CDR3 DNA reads TGTGCCAGAAGCACAGGGGGCGCGGGTCCCCAGCATTTT. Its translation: CARSTGGAGPQHF.

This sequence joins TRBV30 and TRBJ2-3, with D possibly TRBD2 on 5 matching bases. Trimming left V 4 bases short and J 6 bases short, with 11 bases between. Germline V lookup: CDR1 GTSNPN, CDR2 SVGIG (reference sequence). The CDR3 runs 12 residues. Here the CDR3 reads CAWTLRGDTQYF. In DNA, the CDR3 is TGTGCCTGGACCCTCCGAGGGGATACGCAGTATTTT.

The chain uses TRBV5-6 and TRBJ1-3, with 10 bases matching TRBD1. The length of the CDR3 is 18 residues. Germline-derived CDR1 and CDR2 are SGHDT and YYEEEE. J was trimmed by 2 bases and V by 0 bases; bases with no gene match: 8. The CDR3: CASSLGQGALGAGNTIYF. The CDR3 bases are TGTGCCAGCAGCTTGGGACAGGGGGCGCTTGGAGCTGGAAACACCATATATTTT.

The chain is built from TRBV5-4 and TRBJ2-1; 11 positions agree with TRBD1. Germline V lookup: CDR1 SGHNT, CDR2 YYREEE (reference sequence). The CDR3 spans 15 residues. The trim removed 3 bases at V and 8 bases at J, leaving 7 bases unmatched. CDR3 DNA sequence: TGTGCCAGCAGCTCCGGGACAGGGGGATATGATGAGCAGTTCTTC. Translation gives CASSSGTGGYDEQFF.

CDR3 coding DNA: TGTGCCAGCAGCCCACCTCGACCAGGGATGGCTTTCTTT. Residues: CASSPPRPGMAFF. The rearrangement joins TRBV6-5 to TRBJ1-1; D possibly corresponds to TRBD1 (5 bases). Trimming shortened V by 6 bases and J by 11 bases, and 19 bases separated the two germline ends. CDR3 size: 13 residues. CDR1 and CDR2 (germline): MNHEY, SVGAGI.

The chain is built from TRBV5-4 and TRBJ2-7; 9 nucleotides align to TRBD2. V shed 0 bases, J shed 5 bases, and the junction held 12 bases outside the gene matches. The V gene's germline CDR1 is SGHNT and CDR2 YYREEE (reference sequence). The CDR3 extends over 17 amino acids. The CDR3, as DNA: TGTGCCAGCAGCTTGGTCGTTAGCGGGGGCTCGGGGAACGAGCAGTACTTC. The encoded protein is CASSLVVSGGSGNEQYF.

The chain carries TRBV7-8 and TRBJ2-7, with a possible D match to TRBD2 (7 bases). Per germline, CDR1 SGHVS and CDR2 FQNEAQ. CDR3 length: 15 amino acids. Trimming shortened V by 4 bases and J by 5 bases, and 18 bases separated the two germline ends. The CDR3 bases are TGTGCCAGCAGCTCCTTGGGAGGGGGGGCCGACGAGCAGTACTTC. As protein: CASSSLGGGADEQYF.

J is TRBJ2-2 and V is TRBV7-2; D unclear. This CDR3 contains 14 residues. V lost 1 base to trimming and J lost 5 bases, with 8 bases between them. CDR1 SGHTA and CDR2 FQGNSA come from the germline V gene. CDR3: CASSLVAGTGELFF. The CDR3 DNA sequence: TGTGCCAGCAGCTTAGTAGCTGGAACCGGGGAGCTGTTTTTT.

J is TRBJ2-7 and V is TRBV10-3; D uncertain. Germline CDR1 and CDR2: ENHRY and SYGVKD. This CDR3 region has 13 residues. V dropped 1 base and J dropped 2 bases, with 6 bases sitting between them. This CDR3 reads CAISEFTAYEQYF. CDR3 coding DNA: TGTGCCATCAGTGAGTTCACGGCCTACGAGCAGTACTTC.

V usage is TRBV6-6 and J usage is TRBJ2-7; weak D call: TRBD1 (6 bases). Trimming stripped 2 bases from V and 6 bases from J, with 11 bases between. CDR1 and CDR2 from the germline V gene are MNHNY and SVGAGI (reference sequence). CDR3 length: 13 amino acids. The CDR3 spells CASSYPGAVEQYF. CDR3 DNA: TGTGCCAGCAGTTACCCAGGGGCGGTCGAGCAGTACTTC.

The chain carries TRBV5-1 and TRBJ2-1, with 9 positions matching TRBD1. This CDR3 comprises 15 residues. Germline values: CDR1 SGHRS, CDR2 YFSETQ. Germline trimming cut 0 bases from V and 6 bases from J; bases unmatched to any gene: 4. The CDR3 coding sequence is TGCGCCAGCAGCTTGGCGGGACAGGGCGGCAATGAGCAGTTCTTC. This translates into CASSLAGQGGNEQFF. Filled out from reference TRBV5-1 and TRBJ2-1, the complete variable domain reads KAGVTQTPRYLIKTRGQQVTLSCSPISGHRSVSWYQQTPGQGLQFLFEYFSETQRNKGNFPGRFSGRQFSNSRSEMNVSTLELGDSALYLCASSLAGQGGNEQFFGPGTRLTVL.

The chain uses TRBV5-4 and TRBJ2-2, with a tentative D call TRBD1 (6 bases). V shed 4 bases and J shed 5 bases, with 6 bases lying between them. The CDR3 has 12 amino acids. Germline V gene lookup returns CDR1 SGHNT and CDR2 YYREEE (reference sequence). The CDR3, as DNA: TGTGCCAGCAGCGGGACAACCGGGGAGCTGTTTTTT. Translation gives CASSGTTGELFF. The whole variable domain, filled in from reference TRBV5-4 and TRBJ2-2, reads ETGVTQSPTHLIKTRGQQVTLRCSSQSGHNTVSWYQQALGQGPQFIFQYYREEENGRGNFPPRFSGLQFPNYSSELNVNALELDDSALYLCASSGTTGELFFGEGSRLTVL.

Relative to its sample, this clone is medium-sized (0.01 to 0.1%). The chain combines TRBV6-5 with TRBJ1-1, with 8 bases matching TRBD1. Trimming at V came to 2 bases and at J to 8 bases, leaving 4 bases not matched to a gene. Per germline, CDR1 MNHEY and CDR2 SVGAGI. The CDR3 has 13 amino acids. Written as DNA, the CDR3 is TGTGCCAGCAGTTACCCCCGGACAGGGGAAGCTTTCTTT. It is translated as CASSYPRTGEAFF.

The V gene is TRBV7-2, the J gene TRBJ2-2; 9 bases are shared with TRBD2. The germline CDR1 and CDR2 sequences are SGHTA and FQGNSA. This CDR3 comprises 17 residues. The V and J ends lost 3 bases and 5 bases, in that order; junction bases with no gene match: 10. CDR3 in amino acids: CASSFTRAGGRTGELFF. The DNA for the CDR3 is TGTGCCAGCAGCTTTACCCGAGCGGGGGGAAGGACCGGGGAGCTGTTTTTT.

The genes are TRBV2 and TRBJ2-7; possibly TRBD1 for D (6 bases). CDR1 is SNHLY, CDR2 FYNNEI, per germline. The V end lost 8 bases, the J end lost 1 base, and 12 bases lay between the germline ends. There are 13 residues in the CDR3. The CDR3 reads CASYFGQSYEQYF. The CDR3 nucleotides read TGTGCCAGCTATTTCGGACAGTCCTACGAGCAGTACTTC.

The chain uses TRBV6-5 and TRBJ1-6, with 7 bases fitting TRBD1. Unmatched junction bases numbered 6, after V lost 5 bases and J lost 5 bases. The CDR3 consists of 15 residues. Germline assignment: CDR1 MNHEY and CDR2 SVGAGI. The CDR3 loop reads CASSPGQVNNSPLHF. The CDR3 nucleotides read TGTGCCAGCAGTCCAGGACAGGTCAATAATTCACCCCTCCACTTT.

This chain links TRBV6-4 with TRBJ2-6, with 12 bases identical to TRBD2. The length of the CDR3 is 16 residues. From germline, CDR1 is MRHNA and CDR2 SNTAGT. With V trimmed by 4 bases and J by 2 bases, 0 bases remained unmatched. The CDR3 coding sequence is TGTGCCAGCAGTGCTAGCGGGGGGGCTGGGGCCAACGTCCTGACTTTC. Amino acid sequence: CASSASGGAGANVLTF.

CDR3 amino acids: CASSLGLKTGANVLTF. DNA for the CDR3: TGCGCCAGCAGCTTGGGTCTTAAAACTGGGGCCAACGTCCTGACTTTC. This sequence joins TRBV5-1 and TRBJ2-6; D is uncertain. The CDR3 length is 16 residues. From germline, CDR1 is SGHRS and CDR2 YFSETQ. V was trimmed by 0 bases and J by 2 bases, leaving 9 bases between them.

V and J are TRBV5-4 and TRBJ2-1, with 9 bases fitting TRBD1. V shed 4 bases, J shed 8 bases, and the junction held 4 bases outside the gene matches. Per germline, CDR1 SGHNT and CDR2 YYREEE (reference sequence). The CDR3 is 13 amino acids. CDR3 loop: CASSPDRGYEQFF. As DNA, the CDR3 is TGTGCCAGCAGCCCGGACAGGGGCTATGAGCAGTTCTTC.

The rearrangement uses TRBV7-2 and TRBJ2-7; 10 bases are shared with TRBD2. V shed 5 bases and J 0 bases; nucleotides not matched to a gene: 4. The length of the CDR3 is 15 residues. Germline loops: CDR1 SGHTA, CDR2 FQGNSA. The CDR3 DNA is TGTGCCAGCAGCCCCACTAGCGGGGACTCCTACGAGCAGTACTTC. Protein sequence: CASSPTSGDSYEQYF.